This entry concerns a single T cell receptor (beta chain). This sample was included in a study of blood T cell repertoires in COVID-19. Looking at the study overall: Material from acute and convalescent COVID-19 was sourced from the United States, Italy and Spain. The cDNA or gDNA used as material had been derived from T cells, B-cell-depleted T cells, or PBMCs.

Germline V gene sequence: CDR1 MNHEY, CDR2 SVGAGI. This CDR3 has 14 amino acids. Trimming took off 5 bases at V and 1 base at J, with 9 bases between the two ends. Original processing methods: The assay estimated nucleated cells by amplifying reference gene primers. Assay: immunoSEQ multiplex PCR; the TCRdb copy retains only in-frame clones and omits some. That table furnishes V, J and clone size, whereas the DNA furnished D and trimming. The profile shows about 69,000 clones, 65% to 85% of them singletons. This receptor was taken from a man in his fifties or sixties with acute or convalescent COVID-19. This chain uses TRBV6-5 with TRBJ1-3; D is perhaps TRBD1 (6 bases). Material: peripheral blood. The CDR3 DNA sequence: TGTGCCAGCAGTAGGGACACTTCTGGAAACACCATATATTTT. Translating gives CASSRDTSGNTIYF.